Each of the 32 T cell receptor beta chains below was sequenced from the same sample in a study of beta chain features in type 1 diabetes. Every bit of the isolated RNA underwent reverse transcription, so sequencing read expressed TCRB transcripts. Sequenced by immunoSEQ multiplex PCR; TCRdb stores in-frame clones only, minus some. The data hold about 150,000 clones, with 10% to 13% observed a single time. Their specific antigens are unknown. Study-level results: Within each of all four CD4+ subsets, Type 1 diabetes patients had TCRB CDR3s that were moderately but significantly shorter.

The sequenced material came from central memory CD4+ T cells from blood. The receptors here all came from a man aged 25 to 45 with type 1 diabetes.

This chain connects TRBV9 to TRBJ2-3; 9 bases fit TRBD2. Trimming took 0 bases from V and 4 from J; bases not matched to a gene: 12. The CDR3 totals 18 residues. Per the germline V gene, CDR1 is SGDLS and CDR2 is YYNGEE. DNA for the CDR3: TGTGCCAGCAGCGTAGAGGCTAGCGGGAAGGGTCGATCAGATACGCAGTATTTT. Protein product: CASSVEASGKGRSDTQYF.

The chain joins TRBV2 to TRBJ1-1; D is undetermined. The CDR3 length is 12 residues. Germline lookup yields CDR1 SNHLY and CDR2 FYNNEI. V lost 7 bases to trimming and J lost 1 base, with 7 bases between them. Here the CDR3 DNA reads TGTGCCAGCACAGATGGGAACACTGAAGCTTTCTTT. It yields the protein CASTDGNTEAFF.

This clone showed up just a few times. The CDR3 DNA reads as TGTGCCAGCAGTTTATTTGGAGGGGACGCCTACGAGCAGTACTTC. This gives the protein CASSLFGGDAYEQYF. The genes are TRBV28 and TRBJ2-7; D may be TRBD2 (6 bases). V dropped 1 base and J dropped 2 bases, with 12 bases sitting between them. The CDR3 length is 15 residues. CDR1 and CDR2 (germline): MDHEN, SYDVKM.

The CDR3 DNA sequence: TGTGCCAGCAGTGATTCGCCAGGAACAATAAGTGGCTACACCTTC. Translating gives CASSDSPGTISGYTF. The chain couples TRBV2 to TRBJ1-2, with D unclear. CDR1 is SNHLY and CDR2 is FYNNEI in the germline V gene. This CDR3 is 15 amino acids long. Trimming pared 3 bases from V and 7 bases from J, leaving 18 bases between.

This clone was observed a few times. The rearrangement links TRBV27 to TRBJ1-2; 7 positions agree with TRBD1. The CDR3 covers 17 residues. V was pared by 2 bases and J by 4 bases, with 13 bases of the junction left unmatched. CDR1 MNHEY and CDR2 SMNVEV come from the germline V gene (reference sequence). Here the CDR3 reads CASSLLQGSTYTYGYTF. The CDR3 DNA reads TGTGCCAGCAGTTTACTACAGGGGTCTACTTATACCTATGGCTACACCTTC.

The table lists this clone with a few counts. V gene TRBV28 combines with J gene TRBJ2-4; the match to TRBD1 covers 9 bases. Trimming took 4 bases from V and 8 from J; bases not matched to a gene: 6. The CDR3 runs to 14 residues. The germline gives CDR1 MDHEN, CDR2 SYDVKM. This CDR3 reads CASSSGQGPDIQYF. The DNA for the CDR3 is TGTGCCAGCAGTTCTGGACAGGGGCCGGACATTCAGTACTTC. Complete variable domain (other parts from reference TRBV28 and TRBJ2-4): DVKVTQSSRYLVKRTGEKVFLECVQDMDHENMFWYRQDPGLGLRLIYFSYDVKMKEKGDIPEGYSVSREKKERFSLILESASTNQTSMYLCASSSGQGPDIQYFGAGTRLSVL.

This clone was detected only a few times. The genes are TRBV18 and TRBJ2-5, with TRBD2 identical over 10 bases. The V gene's germline CDR1 is KGHSH and CDR2 LQKENI. The V and J ends lost 4 bases and 1 base, in that order; junction bases with no gene match: 3. This CDR3 spans 15 amino acids. Here the CDR3 DNA reads TGTGCCAGCTCACTGACTAGCGGGCCCCAAGAGACCCAGTACTTC. Its protein product is CASSLTSGPQETQYF.

The CDR3 nucleotides are TGTGCCAGCTCACCAGACTCCTTTGGAGAGACCCAGTACTTC. It yields the protein CASSPDSFGETQYF. This chain joins TRBV18 and TRBJ2-5; D remains unclear. V shed 2 bases and J shed 4 bases, with 11 bases lying between them. Germline V gene data show CDR1 as KGHSH and CDR2 as LQKENI. The CDR3 is 14 amino acids. The full variable domain, rest sourced from reference TRBV18 and TRBJ2-5, is NAGVMQNPRHLVRRRGQEARLRCSPMKGHSHVYWYRQLPEEGLKFMVYLQKENIIDESGMPKERFSAEFPKEGPSILRIQQVVRGDSAAYFCASSPDSFGETQYFGPGTRLLVL.

The genes are TRBV18 and TRBJ1-1, with unresolved D. Germline V gives CDR1 KGHSH, CDR2 LQKENI. This CDR3 is built from 13 residues. V lost 3 bases and J 4 bases, leaving 9 bases between the germline ends. CDR3 protein: CASSPLQSTEAFF. For the CDR3, the DNA is TGTGCCAGCTCACCTTTACAGAGCACTGAAGCTTTCTTT.

CDR3 protein: CAWISRGGTLNEQFF. CDR3 bases: TGTGCCTGGATATCTCGGGGCGGGACTCTCAATGAGCAGTTCTTC. The chain couples TRBV30 to TRBJ2-1; D possibly corresponds to TRBD2 (6 bases). V was shortened by 4 bases and J by 6 bases, with 19 bases between the two germline ends. The CDR3 is 15 amino acids. Germline CDR1 GTSNPN, CDR2 SVGIG (reference sequence).

This clone was seen repeatedly, ten times or more. The chain is built from TRBV28 and TRBJ2-5; TRBD2 aligns across 11 bases. Germline V gives CDR1 MDHEN, CDR2 SYDVKM. CDR3 size: 15 residues. V was pared by 6 bases and J by 4 bases, with 7 bases of the junction left unmatched. This CDR3 reads CASRPISGRGETQYF. CDR3 DNA sequence: TGTGCCAGCAGACCCATTAGCGGGAGGGGAGAGACCCAGTACTTC.

The rearrangement uses TRBV27 and TRBJ2-3, with TRBD2 identical over 8 bases. The CDR3 runs 15 residues. V lost 6 bases and J lost 2; bases outside the gene matches: 7. The germline CDR1 and CDR2 sequences are MNHEY and SMNVEV (reference sequence). The CDR3 bases are TGTGCCAGCAGCATACTAGCGGCCCTCACAGATACGCAGTATTTT. It translates to CASSILAALTDTQYF.

The chain is built from TRBV13 and TRBJ2-7; 8 bases are a match to TRBD1. The CDR3 is 14 amino acids. Germline CDR1 PRHDT, CDR2 FYEKMQ (reference sequence). The V segment lost 2 bases and the J segment 5 bases; nucleotides outside the gene matches: 5. The CDR3 region is CASSLRQGINEQYF. The CDR3, as DNA: TGTGCCAGCAGCTTAAGACAGGGGATCAACGAGCAGTACTTC.

This chain uses TRBV29-1 with TRBJ2-5, with 10 bases fitting TRBD1. The CDR3 loop spans 14 amino acids. The V gene end was trimmed by 5 bases and the J gene end by 5 bases; junction bases not matched to a gene: 8. Germline CDR1 SQVTM, CDR2 ANQGSEA. CDR3: CSVSGTGVRETQYF. CDR3 sequence (DNA): TGCAGCGTTTCCGGGACAGGGGTTCGGGAGACCCAGTACTTC. Complete variable domain (other parts from reference TRBV29-1 and TRBJ2-5): SAVISQKPSRDICQRGTSLTIQCQVDSQVTMMFWYRQQPGQSLTLIATANQGSEATYESGFVIDKFPISRPNLTFSTLTVSNMSPEDSSIYLCSVSGTGVRETQYFGPGTRLLVL.

By its share, this clone is medium-sized. The chain has TRBV12-2 and TRBJ2-7; no DNA check was done on the table's D call, TRBD1. TRBV12-2 is noted as a pseudogene. There are 14 residues in the CDR3. As DNA, the CDR3 is TGTGCAAGTCGCTTTACGGGACAGGGCGGCGAGCAGTACTTC. Its protein product is CASRFTGQGGEQYF.

The V gene is TRBV5-1, the J gene TRBJ1-2, with a weak D call TRBD1 (5 bases). The CDR3 has 14 amino acids. Per germline, CDR1 SGHRS and CDR2 YFSETQ. V was cut by 0 bases and J by 4 bases, with 10 bases left in between. The DNA of the CDR3 is TGCGCCAGCAGCTTGGAGTGGGGCGGCTATGGCTACACCTTC. Translated, it gives CASSLEWGGYGYTF.

This CDR3 reads CASSYFPGELFF. The CDR3 DNA follows: TGTGCCAGCAGTTATTTCCCTGGGGAGCTGTTTTTT. This chain uses TRBV2 with TRBJ2-2; D not certain. The CDR3 has 12 residues. Trimming stripped 5 bases from V and 8 bases from J, with 9 bases between. Germline CDR1 and CDR2: SNHLY and FYNNEI.

The chain uses TRBV11-1 and TRBJ1-1; D remains ambiguous. V was pared by 4 bases and J by 1 base, with 7 bases between. Germline V gene sequence: CDR1 SGHAT, CDR2 FQDESV (reference sequence). This CDR3 is 13 amino acids long. DNA of the CDR3: TGTGCCAGCAGCTCTGAGTCGAACACTGAAGCTTTCTTT. This encodes CASSSESNTEAFF.

CDR3 nucleotides: TGCGCCAGCAGCCAAGATCCTGTAAACATTCAGTACTTC. As protein: CASSQDPVNIQYF. The V and J genes are TRBV4-3 and TRBJ2-4, with unresolved D. There are 13 residues in the CDR3. V lost 0 bases and J 6 bases, leaving 6 bases between the germline ends. The germline CDR1 and CDR2 sequences are LGHNA and YSLEER.

This clone was picked up a small number of times. This chain connects TRBV19 to TRBJ2-7; 7 bases are a match to TRBD2. There are 14 residues in the CDR3. The V and J ends lost 4 bases and 0 bases, in that order; junction bases with no gene match: 3. CDR1 is LNHDA, CDR2 SQIVND, per germline (reference sequence). The CDR3, as DNA: TGTGCCAGTAGTAGAGGACTAGACTCCTACGAGCAGTACTTC. This translates into CASSRGLDSYEQYF.

The CDR3 loop is CASSLRVQGAFF. The DNA of the CDR3 is TGTGCCAGCAGTCTCCGGGTCCAGGGTGCTTTCTTT. V usage is TRBV28 and J usage is TRBJ1-1; weak D call: TRBD1 (5 bases). The V gene's germline CDR1 is MDHEN and CDR2 SYDVKM. The CDR3 loop spans 12 amino acids. Trimming stripped 5 bases from V and 11 bases from J, with 15 bases between.

In its sample, this clone was seen a few times. The rearrangement uses TRBV7-2 and TRBJ2-5, with a weak D call TRBD2 (7 bases). Trimming stripped 3 bases from V and 4 bases from J, with 12 bases between. The CDR3 runs 14 residues. The germline CDR1 and CDR2 sequences are SGHTA and FQGNSA. The CDR3 reads CASSFQGGGETQYF. The CDR3 region has the DNA TGTGCCAGCAGCTTTCAAGGGGGGGGAGAGACCCAGTACTTC.

This clone was detected only a few times. The chain is built from TRBV4-3 and TRBJ2-6; 7 bases align to TRBD1. This CDR3 has 20 residues. J lost 1 base, V lost 0 bases, and 12 bases had no gene match. CDR1 is LGHNA, CDR2 YSLEER, per germline. The CDR3 region has the DNA TGCGCCAGCAGCCAAGAATTCGGGACAGTGATTTCTTCTGGGGCCAACGTCCTGACTTTC. This encodes CASSQEFGTVISSGANVLTF.

The chain carries TRBV15 and TRBJ2-7; D unresolved. The V and J ends lost 1 base and 2 bases respectively, with 15 bases between them. The CDR3 runs 16 residues. Per germline, CDR1 LNHNV and CDR2 YYDKDF (reference sequence). CDR3 in DNA: TGTGCCACCAGCAGAGGTCGGATGACCGGAGCCTACGAGCAGTACTTC. Protein sequence: CATSRGRMTGAYEQYF. Full variable domain (remainder filled in from reference TRBV15 and TRBJ2-7): DAMVIQNPRYQVTQFGKPVTLSCSQTLNHNVMYWYQQKSSQAPKLLFHYYDKDFNNEADTPDNFQSRRPNTSFCFLDIRSPGLGDTAMYLCATSRGRMTGAYEQYFGPGTRLTVT.

This chain uses TRBV2 with TRBJ2-3; the D is unclear. CDR3 length: 14 amino acids. Trimming cost V 7 bases and J 0 bases, with 11 bases left between them. Germline lookup yields CDR1 SNHLY and CDR2 FYNNEI. The CDR3 sequence: CASTMIGSTDTQYF. The CDR3 nucleotides are TGTGCCAGCACAATGATCGGGAGCACAGATACGCAGTATTTT. Full variable domain (outside the CDR3, taken from reference TRBV2 and TRBJ2-3): EPEVTQTPSHQVTQMGQEVILRCVPISNHLYFYWYRQILGQKVEFLVSFYNNEISEKSEIFDDQFSVERPDGSNFTLKIRSTKLEDSAMYFCASTMIGSTDTQYFGPGTRLTVL.

To note about this clone: Relative to the germline gene, one junction end is altered; a read error may explain this. The chain links TRBV4-2 to TRBJ2-7; D is undetermined. CDR1 LGHNA and CDR2 YNFKEQ come from the germline V gene. This CDR3 is 13 amino acids long. CDR3 nucleotides: TGTGCCAGCAGCAAAGATTCCGCCTACGAGCAGTACTTC. As protein: CASSKDSAYEQYF.

The V call is TRBV19, the J call TRBJ1-1; the D is unclear. V lost 6 bases to trimming and J lost 0 bases, with 11 bases between them. Germline CDR1 and CDR2: LNHDA and SQIVND (reference sequence). This CDR3 spans 14 amino acids. Written as DNA, the CDR3 is TGTGCCAGTAGCGCCCGATACTTGAACACTGAAGCTTTCTTT. Residues: CASSARYLNTEAFF.

The rearrangement joins TRBV2 to TRBJ2-3; perhaps TRBD2 as D (6 bases). V lost 10 bases, J lost 0 bases, and 14 bases lay in between. The germline CDR1 and CDR2 sequences are SNHLY and FYNNEI. The CDR3 runs 14 residues. Here the CDR3 DNA reads TGTGCCACCGCCGGGACTGTTAGCACAGATACGCAGTATTTT. Protein sequence: CATAGTVSTDTQYF.

This clone rates as medium-sized (0.01 to 0.1%). The chain is built from TRBV19 and TRBJ2-2, with 8 bases aligning to TRBD1. The CDR3 length is 13 residues. The germline CDR1 and CDR2 sequences are LNHDA and SQIVND (reference sequence). Trimming took 5 bases from V and 8 from J; bases not matched to a gene: 4. The CDR3 DNA is TGTGCCAGTAGTGCCGACAGGGGAGGGGAGCTGTTTTTT. Residues: CASSADRGGELFF.

This clone was seen more than once but under ten times. The V and J genes are TRBV25-1 and TRBJ1-2; 10 bases match TRBD1. The germline V gene encodes CDR1 MGHDK and CDR2 SYGVNS. This CDR3 is 12 amino acids long. V gave up 6 bases and J gave up 8 bases; unmatched junction bases: 3. CDR3 coding DNA: TGTGCCAGCAGAGACAGGGGGCAAGGCTACACCTTC. Its protein is CASRDRGQGYTF.

About this clone itself: A junction end diverges from the germline sequence, so it may reflect a read error. The chain combines TRBV5-4 with TRBJ2-3; D not certain. Germline V gene lookup returns CDR1 SGHNT and CDR2 YYREEE (reference sequence). The CDR3 contains 13 residues. CDR3 sequence reads: CASSVQRSDTQYF. The CDR3 region has the DNA TGTGCCAGCAGCGTACAGAGATCAGACACGCAGTATTTT. The complete variable domain, with remaining parts taken from reference TRBV5-4 and TRBJ2-3, reads ETGVTQSPTHLIKTRGQQVTLRCSSQSGHNTVSWYQQALGQGPQFIFQYYREEENGRGNFPPRFSGLQFPNYSSELNVNALELDDSALYLCASSVQRSDTQYFGPGTRLTVL.

The chain has TRBV7-8 and TRBJ2-5, with 10 bases matching TRBD2. Trimming took 3 bases from V and 7 from J; bases not matched to a gene: 5. The CDR3 has 14 amino acids. From germline, CDR1 is SGHVS and CDR2 FQNEAQ. This chain's CDR3 is CASSFQREGGTQYF. The CDR3 nucleotides are TGTGCCAGCAGCTTTCAGCGGGAGGGGGGGACCCAGTACTTC.